The 27 T cell receptor beta chains given below trace back to one sample, sequenced in a study of CD8+CD57+ T cells in acquired aplastic anemia. Genomic DNA constituted the template upon which TCR beta VDJ and CDR3 profiling was performed. TCRdb redid the calling of the reads with MiXCR, one entry per CDR3 protein. There are roughly 130,000 distinct CDR3 sequences in the sample; around 46% occur only once, and around 2.3% lies in the top ten. The sequencing sample was made of sorted CD4+, CD8+, or CD8+CD57+ T cells (not recorded which) from PBMCs. These receptors all come from a human donor in good health, serving as a control.

The chain combines TRBV20-1 with TRBJ1-2; perhaps TRBD1 as D (5 bases). The CDR3 sequence is 13 residues long. The V end was cut by 5 bases, the J end by 4 bases, with 14 bases between. CDR1 is DFQATT, CDR2 SNEGSKA, per germline (reference sequence). The CDR3 nucleotides read TGCAGTGCTGGACGGCGAGGGGTCTATGGCTACACCTTC. Translated, it gives CSAGRRGVYGYTF.

This chain joins TRBV11-2 and TRBJ2-6; D is ambiguous. This CDR3 region has 19 residues. Between the trimmed V and J ends, which lost 5 bases and 0 bases, there was a span of 20 bases. Looked up from germline, CDR1 is SGHAT and CDR2 is FQNNGV. In DNA, the CDR3 is TGTGCCAGCAGCCCACTCGGGTCGGACGGTGACTCTGGGGCCAACGTCCTGACTTTC. It translates to CASSPLGSDGDSGANVLTF.

The rearrangement joins TRBV7-3 to TRBJ2-7; 8 nucleotides match TRBD1. CDR1 is SGHTA and CDR2 is FQGTGA in the germline V gene. With 5 bases clipped from V and 2 bases from J, the junction kept 8 bases outside the gene matches. The CDR3 totals 15 residues. The CDR3 is CASSRTGTGTYEQYF. CDR3 coding DNA: TGTGCCAGCAGCCGTACCGGGACAGGAACCTACGAGCAGTACTTC.

This clonotype was counted ten times or more. This rearrangement joins TRBV9 to TRBJ2-7; 8 bases line up with TRBD1. Germline-derived CDR1 and CDR2 are SGDLS and YYNGEE. Trimming cost V 0 bases and J 1 base; bases outside gene matches: 3. The CDR3 totals 15 residues. The CDR3 sequence is CASSVETGVSYEQYF. CDR3 sequence (DNA): TGTGCCAGCAGCGTAGAGACAGGGGTGTCCTACGAGCAGTACTTC.

This clonotype was counted ten times or more. The chain recombines TRBV5-1 with TRBJ1-2, with a weak D call TRBD1 (6 bases). The CDR3 sequence is 15 residues long. Per the germline V gene, CDR1 is SGHRS and CDR2 is YFSETQ. The V gene lost 0 bases and the J gene lost 5 bases, with 14 bases spanning the gap. The CDR3 DNA reads TGCGCCAGCAGCTTGGCTACAGGGTTTGGGTATGGCTACACCTTC. Amino acid sequence: CASSLATGFGYGYTF. The full variable domain, in which reference TRBV5-1 and TRBJ1-2 provide the parts outside the CDR3, is KAGVTQTPRYLIKTRGQQVTLSCSPISGHRSVSWYQQTPGQGLQFLFEYFSETQRNKGNFPGRFSGRQFSNSRSEMNVSTLELGDSALYLCASSLATGFGYGYTFGSGTRLTVV.

In its sample, this clonotype was seen many times. This sequence joins TRBV3-1 and TRBJ2-7; 8 positions agree with TRBD2. CDR1 and CDR2 (germline): LGHDT, YNNKEL (reference sequence). The CDR3 has 20 amino acids. J lost 7 bases, V lost 0 bases, and 23 bases had no gene match. The CDR3 DNA follows: TGTGCCAGCAGCCAAGACATGGGGCTAGCGGGTCCTACCCGGGCGAGGGAGCAGTACTTC. Translating it yields CASSQDMGLAGPTRAREQYF.

Ten or more counts support this clonotype. The chain recombines TRBV29-1 with TRBJ2-7; D call uncertain. The CDR3 is made up of 14 amino acids. V was cut by 4 bases and J by 0 bases, with 13 bases left in between. Per the germline V gene, CDR1 is SQVTM and CDR2 is ANQGSEA. In DNA form, the CDR3 reads TGCAGCGTTGTGTCGGGCGAATACTCCTACGAGCAGTACTTC. Translating gives CSVVSGEYSYEQYF.

This rearrangement joins TRBV29-1 to TRBJ2-7; 11 bases match TRBD2. V trimming: 7 bases; J trimming: 3 bases; junction bases outside the gene matches: 8. This CDR3 region has 14 residues. Germline-derived CDR1 and CDR2 are SQVTM and ANQGSEA. The CDR3 loop is CSAETSGDGYEQYF. Here the CDR3 DNA reads TGCAGCGCTGAGACTAGCGGGGATGGCTACGAGCAGTACTTC.

Concerning this clonotype itself: A much more abundant neighbour one base away suggests this may be a read error. V and J are TRBV3-1 and TRBJ1-1; 8 positions match TRBD1. In germline, CDR1 is LGHDT, CDR2 YNNKEL (reference sequence). The CDR3 is made up of 14 amino acids. Germline trimming cut 5 bases from V and 4 bases from J; bases unmatched to any gene: 6. The CDR3 is CASSKDRVGTEAFF. The CDR3 DNA follows: TGTGCCAGCAGCAAGGACAGGGTGGGCACTGAAGCTTTCTTT. Full variable domain (remainder filled in from reference TRBV3-1 and TRBJ1-1): DTAVSQTPKYLVTQMGNDKSIKCEQNLGHDTMYWYKQDSKKFLKIMFSYNNKELIINETVPNRFSPKSPDKAHLNLHINSLELGDSAVYFCASSKDRVGTEAFFGQGTRLTVV.

The V and J genes are TRBV24-1 and TRBJ1-5; D is undetermined. The germline V gene encodes CDR1 KGHDR and CDR2 SFDVKD. V lost 3 bases to trimming and J lost 1 base, with 6 bases between them. This CDR3 is 14 amino acids long. CDR3 protein: CATSDTVSNQPQHF. As DNA, the CDR3 is TGTGCCACCAGTGATACAGTCAGCAATCAGCCCCAGCATTTT.

On this clonotype itself: This could be a read error, since a much larger clone is one nucleotide away. DNA of the CDR3: TGTGCCAGCAGCCAAGATAGGGGACAGGGGGCTGATGGCCACACCTTC. The encoded protein is CASSQDRGQGADGHTF. The chain carries TRBV7-3 and TRBJ1-2; TRBD1 matches at 12 bases. The germline CDR1 and CDR2 sequences are SGHTA and FQGTGA. The length of the CDR3 is 16 residues. Looking up the rest from reference TRBV7-3 and TRBJ1-2 gives the full variable domain: GAGVSQTPSNKVTEKGKYVELRCDPISGHTALYWYRQSLGQGPEFLIYFQGTGAADDSGLPNDRFFAVRPEGSVSTLKIQRTERGDSAVYLCASSQDRGQGADGHTFGSGTRLTVV.

This clonotype has just a few counts. The chain joins TRBV15 to TRBJ2-5; D is unresolved. CDR1 is LNHNV, CDR2 YYDKDF, per germline (reference sequence). V was clipped by 5 bases and J by 4 bases, with 8 bases between them. The length of the CDR3 is 12 residues. In nucleotides, the CDR3 is TGTGCCACCAGCGGCTGGAGAGAGACCCAGTACTTC. Translating gives CATSGWRETQYF.

The J gene is TRBJ2-5, the V gene TRBV6-2 or TRBV6-3; 9 bases agree with TRBD2. V dropped 2 bases and J dropped 2; count of bases not matched to a gene: 15. Germline V gives CDR1 MNHEY, CDR2 SVGEGT. The CDR3 sequence is 19 residues long. The CDR3 DNA reads as TGTGCCAGCAGTTACCGGCCTTCTGGTGGCGGGGGGGTACAAGAGACCCAGTACTTC. Translation: CASSYRPSGGGGVQETQYF.

This clonotype was detected many times. The chain has TRBV7-2 and TRBJ1-1, with TRBD1 matching over 7 bases. Germline lookup yields CDR1 SGHTA and CDR2 FQGNSA. V lost 5 bases and J lost 0; bases outside the gene matches: 9. The CDR3 loop spans 16 amino acids. The CDR3 spells CASSPWTGAMNTEAFF. The DNA for the CDR3 is TGTGCCAGCAGCCCATGGACAGGTGCTATGAACACTGAAGCTTTCTTT.

The rearrangement links TRBV29-1 to TRBJ2-1; 7 bases are a match to TRBD1. The germline V gene encodes CDR1 SQVTM and CDR2 ANQGSEA. V shed 5 bases, J shed 1 base, and the junction held 8 bases outside the gene matches. The CDR3 spans 15 residues. The CDR3 protein is CSVLDRVRSYNEQFF. Here the CDR3 DNA reads TGCAGCGTTCTTGACAGGGTAAGGTCCTACAATGAGCAGTTCTTC.

This chain uses TRBV19 with TRBJ2-5; TRBD2 matches at 14 bases. V gave up 9 bases and J gave up 4 bases; unmatched junction bases: 1. CDR3 length: 13 amino acids. The germline gives CDR1 LNHDA, CDR2 SQIVND (reference sequence). The CDR3 here is CASGTSGRETQYF. In nucleotides, the CDR3 is TGTGCCAGCGGGACTAGCGGGAGAGAGACCCAGTACTTC.

V usage is TRBV10-3 and J usage is TRBJ2-1; 13 bases align to TRBD2. The CDR3 runs 16 residues. Trimming at V came to 2 bases and at J to 7 bases, leaving 5 bases not matched to a gene. Germline V gene data show CDR1 as ENHRY and CDR2 as SYGVKD. The CDR3 bases are TGTGCCATCAGTGAGGGACTAGCGGGGGAAGGGAATGAGCAGTTCTTC. As protein: CAISEGLAGEGNEQFF.

This clonotype was counted ten times or more. This sequence joins TRBV7-2 and TRBJ1-2; D possibly corresponds to TRBD1 (5 bases). The CDR3 sequence is 14 residues long. Per the germline V gene, CDR1 is SGHTA and CDR2 is FQGNSA. Deletions cut 4 bases from V and 8 bases from J, with 17 bases between. Here the CDR3 DNA reads TGTGCCAGCAGCTCCTACGGGGGGTTCGGCGGCTACACCTTC. It specifies CASSSYGGFGGYTF.

This clonotype occurred a few times. Mismatch with germline at one junction end may stem from a read error. In DNA form, the CDR3 reads TGTGCCAGCAGTTACCCCTGGACTAGCGGGTACTACGAGCAGTACTTT. Translated, it gives CASSYPWTSGYYEQYF. The V and J genes are TRBV6-2 or TRBV6-3 and TRBJ1-6; D unresolved. This CDR3 is 16 amino acids long. Germline loops: CDR1 MNHEY, CDR2 SVGEGT.

This clonotype was observed many times. The chain employs TRBV2 and TRBJ1-1; D not certain. With 4 bases removed from V and 3 bases from J, the gap between germline ends came to 6 bases. The CDR3 spans 12 residues. Per germline, CDR1 SNHLY and CDR2 FYNNEI. The CDR3 loop reads CASSVTDTEAFF. The DNA of the CDR3 is TGTGCCAGCAGTGTAACAGACACTGAAGCTTTCTTT.

In its sample, this clonotype was seen many times. This chain joins TRBV6-2 or TRBV6-3 and TRBJ1-4; D is unresolved. Trimming pared 0 bases from V and 5 bases from J, leaving 4 bases between. Germline CDR1 MNHEY, CDR2 SVGEGT. CDR3 length: 13 residues. CDR3 nucleotide sequence: TGTGCCAGCAGTTACTCTTCGAATGAAAAACTGTTTTTT. It encodes CASSYSSNEKLFF.

The rearrangement uses TRBV7-2 and TRBJ2-5; D remains unclear. The CDR3 length is 14 residues. Germline CDR1 SGHTA, CDR2 FQGNSA. V was shortened by 2 bases and J by 3 bases, with 10 bases between the two germline ends. Written as DNA, the CDR3 is TGTGCCAGCAGCTTAAGCACAGTAGAAGAGACCCAGTACTTC. Amino acid sequence: CASSLSTVEETQYF. Variable domain in full (rest from reference TRBV7-2 and TRBJ2-5): GAGVSQSPSNKVTEKGKDVELRCDPISGHTALYWYRQSLGQGLEFLIYFQGNSAPDKSGLPSDRFSAERTGGSVSTLTIQRTQQEDSAVYLCASSLSTVEETQYFGPGTRLLVL.

This clonotype was seen repeatedly, ten times or more. The rearrangement links TRBV5-1 to TRBJ1-1, with a weak D call TRBD1 (6 bases). The CDR3 sequence is 13 residues long. CDR1 is SGHRS, CDR2 YFSETQ, per germline. V was shortened by 4 bases and J by 3 bases, with 10 bases between the two germline ends. The CDR3 loop is CASSLKGDTEAFF. The CDR3 coding sequence is TGCGCCAGCAGCCTGAAGGGGGACACTGAAGCTTTCTTT. The complete variable domain, with remaining parts taken from reference TRBV5-1 and TRBJ1-1, reads KAGVTQTPRYLIKTRGQQVTLSCSPISGHRSVSWYQQTPGQGLQFLFEYFSETQRNKGNFPGRFSGRQFSNSRSEMNVSTLELGDSALYLCASSLKGDTEAFFGQGTRLTVV.

In this sample, this clonotype turned up a few times. The V gene is TRBV7-9, the J gene TRBJ1-5, with D unresolved. The V gene's germline CDR1 is SEHNR and CDR2 FQNEAQ (reference sequence). Trimming shortened V by 1 base and J by 1 base, and 8 bases separated the two germline ends. There are 15 residues in the CDR3. CDR3 protein: CASSLDGSSNQPQHF. The DNA for the CDR3 is TGTGCCAGCAGCTTAGATGGGTCCAGCAATCAGCCCCAGCATTTT. Together with reference TRBV7-9 and TRBJ1-5, the CDR3 gives the full variable domain: DTGVSQNPRHKITKRGQNVTFRCDPISEHNRLYWYRQTLGQGPEFLTYFQNEAQLEKSRLLSDRFSAERPKGSFSTLEIQRTEQGDSAMYLCASSLDGSSNQPQHFGDGTRLSIL.

Ten or more counts support this clonotype. The J gene is TRBJ2-7, the V gene TRBV6-1; D is possibly TRBD1 or TRBD2 (5 bases each). The CDR3 sequence is 13 residues long. Germline V gives CDR1 MNHNS, CDR2 SASEGT. Trimming removed 7 bases from V and 6 bases from J, with 16 bases in between. As DNA, the CDR3 is TGTGCCAGCACCGACTGGGGGTCCCGCGAGCAGTACTTC. This sequence encodes CASTDWGSREQYF.

This clonotype was observed at least ten times. The rearrangement links TRBV7-9 to TRBJ1-2; TRBD1 might be the D (5 bases). Germline values: CDR1 SEHNR, CDR2 FQNEAQ (reference sequence). Deletions cut 1 base from V and 5 bases from J, with 11 bases between. The CDR3 is 14 residues long. CDR3 loop: CASSLDAGRYGYTF. The CDR3 coding sequence is TGTGCCAGCAGCTTAGATGCAGGGCGATATGGCTACACCTTC.

This chain joins TRBV10-2 and TRBJ2-7; 12 nucleotides line up with TRBD2. CDR3 length: 15 residues. Germline values: CDR1 WSHSY, CDR2 SAAADI. Germline trimming cut 5 bases from V and 5 bases from J; bases unmatched to any gene: 7. CDR3 DNA sequence: TGCGCCAGCAGTATGGCTAGCGGGGGGGTCCACGAGCAGTACTTC. Its protein is CASSMASGGVHEQYF.